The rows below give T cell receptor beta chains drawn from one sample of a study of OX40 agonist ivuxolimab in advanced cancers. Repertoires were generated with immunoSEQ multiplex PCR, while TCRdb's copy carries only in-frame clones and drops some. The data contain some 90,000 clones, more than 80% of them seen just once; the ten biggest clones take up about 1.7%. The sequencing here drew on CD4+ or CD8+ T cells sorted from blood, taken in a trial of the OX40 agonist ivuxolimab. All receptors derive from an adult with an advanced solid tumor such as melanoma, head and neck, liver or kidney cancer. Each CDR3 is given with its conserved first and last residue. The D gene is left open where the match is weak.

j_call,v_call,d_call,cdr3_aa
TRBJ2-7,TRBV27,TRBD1,CASSGTDQYEQYF
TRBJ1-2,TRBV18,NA,CASSSGQSGGYTF
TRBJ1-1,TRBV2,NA,CASSRTPNTEAFF
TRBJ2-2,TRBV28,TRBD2,CASSRTSGSTGELFF
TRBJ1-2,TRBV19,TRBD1,CASSSWTGGVGGYTF
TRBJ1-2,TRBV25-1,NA,CASSESEGLSYGYTF
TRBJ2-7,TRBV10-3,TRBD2,CAISDATGLAGRQYF
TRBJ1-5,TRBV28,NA,CASMSFAGRQPQHF
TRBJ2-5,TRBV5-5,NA,CASSLSGGGETQYF
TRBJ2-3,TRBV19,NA,CASSLTRGFRTDTQYF
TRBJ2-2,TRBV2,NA,CASSEWEAGELFF
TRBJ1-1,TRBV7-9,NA,CASSANSDTTEAFF
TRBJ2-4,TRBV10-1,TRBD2,CAATGTSGRRAKNIQYF
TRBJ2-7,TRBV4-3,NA,CASSQEVDTRYEQYF
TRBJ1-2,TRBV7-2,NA,CASSLDGNYGYTF
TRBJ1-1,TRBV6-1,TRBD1,CASSVSGGSAFF
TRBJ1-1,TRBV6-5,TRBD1,CASIHRGGTEAFF
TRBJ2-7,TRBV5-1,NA,CASSKEGYEQYF
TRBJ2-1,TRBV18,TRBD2,CASSRNAGGLYNEQFF
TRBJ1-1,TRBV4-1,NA,CASSAWDGNTEAFF
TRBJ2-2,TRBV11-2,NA,CASSPDGGNTGELFF
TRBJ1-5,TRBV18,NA,CASSPDAGRNQPQHF
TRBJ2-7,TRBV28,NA,CASSYVNEQYF
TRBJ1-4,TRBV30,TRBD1,CARTGPGGEKLFF
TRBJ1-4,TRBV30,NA,CAWSVQRVGAANEKLFF
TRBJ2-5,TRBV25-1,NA,CASSSGTPQETQYF
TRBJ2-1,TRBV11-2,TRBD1,CASKRDRYNEQFF
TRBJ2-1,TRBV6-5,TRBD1,CASSYLGTGSDEQFF
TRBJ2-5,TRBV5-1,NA,CASSLATGPQETQYF
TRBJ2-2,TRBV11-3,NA,CASSPFTNTGELFF
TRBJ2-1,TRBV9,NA,CASSVDQGSSYNEQFF
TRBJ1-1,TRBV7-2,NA,CASSSNLGTRETEAFF
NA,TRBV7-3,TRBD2,CASSLMGTSNYEQYF
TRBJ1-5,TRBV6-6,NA,CASILWGDSNQPQHF
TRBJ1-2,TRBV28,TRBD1,CASSLGQVYGYTF
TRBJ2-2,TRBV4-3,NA,CASSQGTSRDGELFF
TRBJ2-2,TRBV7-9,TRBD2,CASRPGLAGGNTGELFF
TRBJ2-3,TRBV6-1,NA,CASSETRGPSTDTQYF
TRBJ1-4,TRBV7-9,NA,CASSSQGLAEKLFF
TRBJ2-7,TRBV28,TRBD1,CASSVRQGTYEQYF
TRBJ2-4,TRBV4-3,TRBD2,CASSQDNGGKSIQYF
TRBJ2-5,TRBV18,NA,CASSPPRGIQETQYF
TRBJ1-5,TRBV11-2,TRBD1,CASSPGQLGRQPQHF
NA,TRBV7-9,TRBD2,CASSLDRTSSLGQYEQYF
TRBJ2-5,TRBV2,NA,CASSETLLTQYF